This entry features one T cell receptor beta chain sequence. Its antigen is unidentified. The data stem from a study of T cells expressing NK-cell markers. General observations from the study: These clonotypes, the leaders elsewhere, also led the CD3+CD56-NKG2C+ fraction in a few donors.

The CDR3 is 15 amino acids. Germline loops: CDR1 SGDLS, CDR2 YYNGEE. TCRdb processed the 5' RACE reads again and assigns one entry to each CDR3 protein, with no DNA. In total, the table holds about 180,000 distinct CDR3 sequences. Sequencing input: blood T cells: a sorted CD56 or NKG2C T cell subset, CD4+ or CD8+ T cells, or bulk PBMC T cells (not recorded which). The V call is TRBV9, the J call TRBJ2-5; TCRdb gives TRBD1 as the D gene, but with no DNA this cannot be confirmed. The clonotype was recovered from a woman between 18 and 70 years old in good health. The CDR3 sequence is CASSFSGTGSETQYF. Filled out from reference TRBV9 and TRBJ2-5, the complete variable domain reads DSGVTQTPKHLITATGQRVTLRCSPRSGDLSVYWYQQSLDQGLQFLIQYYNGEERAKGNILERFSAQQFPDLHSELNLSSLELGDSALYFCASSFSGTGSETQYFGPGTRLLVL.